The TCR beta chain described here comes from a study of blood T cell dynamics during melanoma immunotherapy. Study details: Standard first-line treatment here was pembrolizumab or nivolumab plus ipilimumab in metastatic melanoma.

Clones were sequenced by immunoSEQ multiplex PCR, and TCRdb holds only the in-frame ones, with some missing. The sample records a few thousand clones, approximately 96% being singletons. The CDR3 runs to 16 residues. The germline V gene has CDR1 MDHEN and CDR2 SYDVKM. V was shortened by 6 bases and J by 0 bases, with 15 bases between the two germline ends. Points from the study as a whole: Immune-effector CD8+ cells best matched cell-free DNA CDR3 sequences and were most clonal.

In the case of this clone: Its matching antigen is unknown.

Regarding time point: week 3, after first cycle of checkpoint inhibitor. The sequence came from a human donor with melanoma. Sequences were derived from effector memory CD8+ T cells from blood, sampled from a patient treated with checkpoint blockade. The chain joins TRBV28 to TRBJ2-1, with D possibly TRBD2 on 5 matching bases. DNA for the CDR3: TGTGCCAGCAGCCCCCGGGAAAAAATCTCCTACAATGAGCAGTTCTTC. This translates into CASSPREKISYNEQFF.